This T cell receptor beta chain derives from a study of cytomegalovirus exposure and HLA in healthy donors. Study-level information: Out of 180 million or so T cells, an earlier analysis found about 120 million unique TCR beta sequences in total. A preliminary data release comprised 91 million or so unique TCRs obtained from HLA-typed donors. The study's findings and limits: For presence/absence analyses, sequencing depth was assumed to be roughly uniform across donors.

The PCR used 60 Vbeta and 13 Jbeta primers. The table came from immunoSEQ multiplex PCR; TCRdb's copy has only in-frame clones and leaves some out. There are some 96,000 clones in the sample; more than 75% occur only once, and about 0.71% lies in the top ten. The CDR3 runs to 17 residues. Germline CDR1 reads SGHVS; CDR2 reads FNYEAQ. Trimming took 5 bases from V and 0 from J; bases not matched to a gene: 6. This clone was picked up a small number of times. As yet, its antigen is unknown. The sequenced material came from PBMCs. The chain joins TRBV7-6 to TRBJ2-1; 11 bases map to TRBD2. This receptor was obtained from a woman aged 55-70 years in good health and CMV-seronegative. CDR3 sequence reads: CASSHRLAGSSYNEQFF. CDR3 nucleotide sequence: TGTGCCAGCAGCCATCGACTAGCGGGGAGCTCCTACAATGAGCAGTTCTTC.